These T cell receptor beta chains were read from a single sample in a study of cytomegalovirus exposure and HLA in healthy donors. Profiling relied on immunoSEQ multiplex PCR, and the TCRdb table lists in-frame clones only, not all of them. The sample has about 160,000 clones, around 79% seen once. The sequenced material came from PBMCs. These receptors were taken from a female donor in good health and CMV-seronegative. Each CDR3 is given with its conserved first and last residue. The D gene is left open where the match is weak. The listing skips clone size in some rows; elsewhere it reads once, few, many or a size class.

-,TRBJ1-1,17,TRBD1,TRBV28,TGTGCCAGCAGCCTAGCTTCGCTAACAGGGGGGAACACTGAAGCTTTCTTT,CASSLASLTGGNTEAFF
-,TRBJ2-5,15,TRBD2,TRBV11-1,TGTGCCAGCAGCTTAGTGTCTAGCGGGGGGAGGGCCCAGTACTTC,CASSLVSSGGRAQYF
-,TRBJ2-1,16,TRBD2,TRBV6-8,TGTGCCGGACCCTTCTCGGGAGGGCCGGGGTACAATGAGCAGTTCTTC,CAGPFSGGPGYNEQFF
-,TRBJ1-2,15,-,TRBV11-2,TGTGCCAGCAGCTTAGGCCTCATCCCCTCCAGTGGCTACACCTTC,CASSLGLIPSSGYTF
few,TRBJ1-1,13,-,TRBV29-1,TGCAGCGTCCTTCTTGGAAGGCGGACTGAAGCTTTCTTT,CSVLLGRRTEAFF
once,TRBJ2-6,15,TRBD1,TRBV7-9,TGTGCCAGCAGCCGACAGGGTTCAGGGGCCAACGTCCTGACTTTC,CASSRQGSGANVLTF
-,TRBJ1-6,16,TRBD1,TRBV4-3,TGCGCCAGCAGCCAGATAATCGGACAGGGTTTTTCACCCCTCCACTTT,CASSQIIGQGFSPLHF
-,TRBJ1-1,14,TRBD1,TRBV4-1,TGCGCCAGCAGCCAACAGGGGGCGAGGACTGAAGCTTTCTTT,CASSQQGARTEAFF
-,TRBJ2-5,16,-,TRBV2,TGTGCCAGCAGTGGGGGTGGAGGGCACCGACAAGAGACCCAGTACTTC,CASSGGGGHRQETQYF
-,TRBJ1-4,15,-,TRBV28,TGTGCCAGCAGAAATTCAGGGGCCCCTAATGAAAAACTGTTTTTT,CASRNSGAPNEKLFF
-,TRBJ2-1,13,TRBD2,TRBV9,TGTGCCTCCGGGACTAGCGGGAGCAATGAGCAGTTCTTC,CASGTSGSNEQFF
-,TRBJ2-1,15,-,TRBV11-2,TGTGCCAGCAGCGACGGAAGCGGAAGGTTCGATGAGCAGTTCTTC,CASSDGSGRFDEQFF
few,TRBJ1-5,16,-,TRBV6-6,TGTGCCAGCAGTTACTCTTCGGGGACTCGGAATCAGCCCCAGCATTTT,CASSYSSGTRNQPQHF
few,TRBJ1-2,12,-,TRBV6-5,TGTGCCAGCAGTTTATCAGGCTATGGCTACACCTTC,CASSLSGYGYTF
-,TRBJ2-7,13,-,TRBV18,TGTGCCAGCTCACCTTGGACAACCCACGAGCAGTACTTC,CASSPWTTHEQYF
-,TRBJ2-1,12,TRBD2,TRBV29-1,TGCAGCGTTGTGCTAGCGGGAGGGCCGCCGTTCTTC,CSVVLAGGPPFF
-,TRBJ2-7,18,TRBD2,TRBV18,TGTGCCAGCTCGCGAATCGGGACTAGCGGGAGCACCCTCCACGAGCAGTACTTC,CASSRIGTSGSTLHEQYF